This TCR beta chain was documented in a study of control samples from healthy donors and cancer patients. The germline CDR1 and CDR2 sequences are SGHDN and FVKESK. V was cut by 8 bases and J by 0 bases, with 20 bases left in between. The CDR3 length is 17 residues. Produced via immunoSEQ multiplex PCR; TCRdb's table is partial and in-frame only. The data show about 180,000 clones, about 91% seen once. The sample consisted of blood. The receptor comes from a middle-aged woman in good health. The V call is TRBV14, the J call TRBJ2-4, with a weak D call TRBD2 (6 bases). CDR3 loop: CASSTAGTSLAKNIQYF. The CDR3, as DNA: TGTGCCAGCTCGACCGCGGGGACTTCTCTAGCCAAAAACATTCAGTACTTC. The entire variable domain, with the rest obtained from reference TRBV14 and TRBJ2-4, is as follows: EAGVTQFPSHSVIEKGQTVTLRCDPISGHDNLYWYRRVMGKEIKFLLHFVKESKQDESGMPNNRFLAERTGGTYSTLKVQPAELEDSGVYFCASSTAGTSLAKNIQYFGAGTRLSVL.